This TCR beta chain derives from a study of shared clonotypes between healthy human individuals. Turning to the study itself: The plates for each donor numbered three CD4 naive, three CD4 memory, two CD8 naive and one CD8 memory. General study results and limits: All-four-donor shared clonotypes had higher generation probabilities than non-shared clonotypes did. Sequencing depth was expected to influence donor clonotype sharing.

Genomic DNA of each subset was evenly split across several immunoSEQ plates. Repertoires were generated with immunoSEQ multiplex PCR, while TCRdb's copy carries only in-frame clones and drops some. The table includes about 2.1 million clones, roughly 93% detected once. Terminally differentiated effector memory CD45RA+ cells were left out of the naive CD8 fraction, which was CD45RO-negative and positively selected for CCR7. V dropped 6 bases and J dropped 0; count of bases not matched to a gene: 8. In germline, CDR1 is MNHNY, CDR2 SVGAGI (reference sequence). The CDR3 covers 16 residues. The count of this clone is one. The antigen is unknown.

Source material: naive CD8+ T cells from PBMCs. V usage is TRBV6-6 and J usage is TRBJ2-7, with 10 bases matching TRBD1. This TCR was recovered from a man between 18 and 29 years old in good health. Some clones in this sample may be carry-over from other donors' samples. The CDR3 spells CASRGPGTGDSYEQYF. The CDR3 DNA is TGTGCCAGCAGGGGTCCCGGGACAGGGGACTCCTACGAGCAGTACTTC.